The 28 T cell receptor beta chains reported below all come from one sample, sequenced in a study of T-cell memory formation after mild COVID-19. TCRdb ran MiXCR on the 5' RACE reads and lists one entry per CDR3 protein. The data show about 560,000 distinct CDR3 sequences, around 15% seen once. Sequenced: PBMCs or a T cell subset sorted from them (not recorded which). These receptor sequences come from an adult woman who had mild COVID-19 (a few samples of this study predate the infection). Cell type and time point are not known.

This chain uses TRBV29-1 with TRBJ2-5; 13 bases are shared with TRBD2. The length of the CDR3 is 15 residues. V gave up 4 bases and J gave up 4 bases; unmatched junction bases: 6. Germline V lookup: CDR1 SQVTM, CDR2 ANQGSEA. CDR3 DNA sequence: TGCAGCGTTGCCCAGACTAGCGGGAGGAGAGAGACCCAGTACTTC. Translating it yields CSVAQTSGRRETQYF.

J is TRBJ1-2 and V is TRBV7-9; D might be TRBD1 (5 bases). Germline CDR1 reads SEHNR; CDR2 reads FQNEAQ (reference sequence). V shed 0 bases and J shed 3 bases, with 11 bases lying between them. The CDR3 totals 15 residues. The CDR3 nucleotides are TGTGCCAGCAGCTTAGCGACGGGGCAGTACTATGGCTACACCTTC. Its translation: CASSLATGQYYGYTF.

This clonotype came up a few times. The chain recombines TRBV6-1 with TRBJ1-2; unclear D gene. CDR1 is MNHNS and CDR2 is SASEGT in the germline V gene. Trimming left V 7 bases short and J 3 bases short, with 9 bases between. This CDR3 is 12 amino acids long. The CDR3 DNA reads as TGTGCCAGCAACGACGGATACTATGGCTACACCTTC. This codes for CASNDGYYGYTF.

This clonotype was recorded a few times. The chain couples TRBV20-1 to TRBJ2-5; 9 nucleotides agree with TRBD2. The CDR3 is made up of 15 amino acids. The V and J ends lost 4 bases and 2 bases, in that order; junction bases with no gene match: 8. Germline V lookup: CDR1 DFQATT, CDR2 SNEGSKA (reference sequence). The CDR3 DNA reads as TGCAGTGCTACCACTAGCGGGCGACTACAAGAGACCCAGTACTTC. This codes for CSATTSGRLQETQYF.

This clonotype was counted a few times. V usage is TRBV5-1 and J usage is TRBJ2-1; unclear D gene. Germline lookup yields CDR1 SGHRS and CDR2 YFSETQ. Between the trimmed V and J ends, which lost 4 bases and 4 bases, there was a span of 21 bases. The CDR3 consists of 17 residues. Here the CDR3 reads CASSLSTTFGAYNEQFF. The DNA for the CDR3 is TGCGCCAGCAGCCTATCCACCACCTTTGGAGCATACAATGAGCAGTTCTTC.

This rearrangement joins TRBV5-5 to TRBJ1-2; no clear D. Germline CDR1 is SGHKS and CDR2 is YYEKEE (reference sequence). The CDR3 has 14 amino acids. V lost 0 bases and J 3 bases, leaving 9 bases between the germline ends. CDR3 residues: CASSLGVEDYGYTF. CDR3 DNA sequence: TGTGCCAGCAGCTTGGGGGTAGAAGACTATGGCTACACCTTC.

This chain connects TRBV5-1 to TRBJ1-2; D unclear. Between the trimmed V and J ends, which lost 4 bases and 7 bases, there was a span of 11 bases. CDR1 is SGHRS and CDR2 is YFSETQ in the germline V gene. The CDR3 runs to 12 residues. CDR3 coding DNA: TGCGCCAGCAGCGGAGGCCAGGTTGGCTACACCTTC. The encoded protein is CASSGGQVGYTF. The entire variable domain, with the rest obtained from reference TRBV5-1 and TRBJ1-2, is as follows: KAGVTQTPRYLIKTRGQQVTLSCSPISGHRSVSWYQQTPGQGLQFLFEYFSETQRNKGNFPGRFSGRQFSNSRSEMNVSTLELGDSALYLCASSGGQVGYTFGSGTRLTVV.

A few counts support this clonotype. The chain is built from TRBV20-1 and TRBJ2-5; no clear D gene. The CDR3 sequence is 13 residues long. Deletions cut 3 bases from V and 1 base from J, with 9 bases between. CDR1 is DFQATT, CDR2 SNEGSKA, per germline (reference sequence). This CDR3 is CSASFQPQETQYF. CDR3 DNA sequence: TGCAGTGCTAGCTTTCAACCCCAAGAGACCCAGTACTTC.

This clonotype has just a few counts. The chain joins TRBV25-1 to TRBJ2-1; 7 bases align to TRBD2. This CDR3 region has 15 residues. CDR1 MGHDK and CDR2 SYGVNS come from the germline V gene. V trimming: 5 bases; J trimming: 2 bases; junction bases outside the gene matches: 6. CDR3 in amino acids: CASSKLARTYNEQFF. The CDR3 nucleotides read TGTGCCAGCAGTAAACTAGCGAGGACCTACAATGAGCAGTTCTTC.

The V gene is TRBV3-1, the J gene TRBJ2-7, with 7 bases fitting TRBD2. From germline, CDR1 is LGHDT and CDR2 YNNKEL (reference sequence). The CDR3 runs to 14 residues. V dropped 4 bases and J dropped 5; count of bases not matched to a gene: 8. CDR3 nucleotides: TGTGCCAGCAGCCCGCCGGGGGGTCTCCACGAGCAGTACTTC. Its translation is CASSPPGGLHEQYF.

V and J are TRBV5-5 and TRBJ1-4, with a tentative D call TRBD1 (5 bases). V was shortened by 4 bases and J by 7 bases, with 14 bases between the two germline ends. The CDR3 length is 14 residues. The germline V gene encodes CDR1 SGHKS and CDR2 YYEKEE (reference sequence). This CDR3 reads CASSPGGAGEKLFF. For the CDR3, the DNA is TGTGCCAGCAGCCCCGGGGGTGCCGGTGAAAAACTGTTTTTT.

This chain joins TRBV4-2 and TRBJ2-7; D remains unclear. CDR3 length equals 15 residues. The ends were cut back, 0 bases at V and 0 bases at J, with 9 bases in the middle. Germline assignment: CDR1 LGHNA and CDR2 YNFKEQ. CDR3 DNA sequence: TGTGCCAGCAGCCAAGATCTCCCCTTCTCCTACGAGCAGTACTTC. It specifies CASSQDLPFSYEQYF.

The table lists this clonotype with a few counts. CDR3 amino acids: CATSAGLGTEAFF. In nucleotides, the CDR3 is TGTGCCACCAGTGCTGGGTTAGGCACTGAAGCTTTCTTT. The gene calls are TRBV24-1 and TRBJ1-1; D unclear. The CDR3 sequence is 13 residues long. Germline V CDR1 and CDR2: KGHDR, SFDVKD. V lost 5 bases and J lost 4, with 10 bases in between.

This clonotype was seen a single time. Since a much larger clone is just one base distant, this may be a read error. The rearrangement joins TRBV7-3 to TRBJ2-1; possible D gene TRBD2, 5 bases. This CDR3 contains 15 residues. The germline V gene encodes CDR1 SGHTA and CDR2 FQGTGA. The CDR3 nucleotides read TGTGCCAGCAGCATAACCCCCGGACTTTACAATGAGCAGTTCTTC. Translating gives CASSITPGLYNEQFF.

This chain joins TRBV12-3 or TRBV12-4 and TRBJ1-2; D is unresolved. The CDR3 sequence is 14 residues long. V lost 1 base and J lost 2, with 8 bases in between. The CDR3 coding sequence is TGTGCCAGCAGTTTAGGGCTTCTAAACTATGGCTACACCTTC. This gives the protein CASSLGLLNYGYTF.

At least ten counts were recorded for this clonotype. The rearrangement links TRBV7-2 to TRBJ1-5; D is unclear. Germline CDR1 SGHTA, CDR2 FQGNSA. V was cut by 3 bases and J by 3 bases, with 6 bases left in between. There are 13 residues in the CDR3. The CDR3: CASSFYFNQPQHF. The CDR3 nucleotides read TGTGCCAGCAGCTTCTACTTCAATCAGCCCCAGCATTTT.

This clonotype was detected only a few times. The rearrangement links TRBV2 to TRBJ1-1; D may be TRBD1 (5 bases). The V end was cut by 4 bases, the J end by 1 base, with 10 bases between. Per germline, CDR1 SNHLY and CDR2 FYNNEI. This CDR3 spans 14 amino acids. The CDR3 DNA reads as TGTGCCAGCAGTGGCCCGACAGAGAACACTGAAGCTTTCTTT. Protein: CASSGPTENTEAFF.

The CDR3 loop reads CSAADRGYSYEQYF. The CDR3 DNA sequence: TGCAGTGCCGCGGACAGGGGTTACTCCTACGAGCAGTACTTC. The rearrangement uses TRBV20-1 and TRBJ2-7; 9 bases line up with TRBD1. Germline CDR1 and CDR2: DFQATT and SNEGSKA (reference sequence). V lost 6 bases, J lost 0 bases, and 6 bases stayed unmatched. This CDR3 is built from 14 residues.

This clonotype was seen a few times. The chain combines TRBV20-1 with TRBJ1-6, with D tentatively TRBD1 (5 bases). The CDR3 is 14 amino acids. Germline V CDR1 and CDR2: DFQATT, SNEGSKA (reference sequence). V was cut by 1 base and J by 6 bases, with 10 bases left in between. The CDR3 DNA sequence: TGCAGTGCTAGAGGGGGGTCGACTAATTCACCCCTCCACTTT. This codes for CSARGGSTNSPLHF.

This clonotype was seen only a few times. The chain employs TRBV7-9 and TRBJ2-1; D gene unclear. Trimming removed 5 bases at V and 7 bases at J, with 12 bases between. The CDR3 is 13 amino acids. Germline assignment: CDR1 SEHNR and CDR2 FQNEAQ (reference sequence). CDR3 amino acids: CASSPPLGNEQFF. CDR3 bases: TGTGCCAGCAGCCCCCCACTGGGGAATGAGCAGTTCTTC.

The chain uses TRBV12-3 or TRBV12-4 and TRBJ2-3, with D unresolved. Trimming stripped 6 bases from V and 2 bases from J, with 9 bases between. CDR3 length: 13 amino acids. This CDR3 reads CASSKTYTDTQYF. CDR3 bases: TGTGCCAGCAGCAAAACCTACACAGATACGCAGTATTTT.

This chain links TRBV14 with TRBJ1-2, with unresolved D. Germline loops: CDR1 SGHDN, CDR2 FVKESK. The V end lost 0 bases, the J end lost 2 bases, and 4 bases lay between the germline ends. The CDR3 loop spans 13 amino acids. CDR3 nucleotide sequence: TGTGCCAGCAGCCAAGACAGAAACTATGGCTACACCTTC. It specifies CASSQDRNYGYTF.

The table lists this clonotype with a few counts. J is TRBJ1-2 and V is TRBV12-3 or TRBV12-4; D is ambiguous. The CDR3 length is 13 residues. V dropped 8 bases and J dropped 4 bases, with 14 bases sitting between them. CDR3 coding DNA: TGTGCCAGCGCCGGGCCGAGCCCCTATGGCTACACCTTC. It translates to CASAGPSPYGYTF.

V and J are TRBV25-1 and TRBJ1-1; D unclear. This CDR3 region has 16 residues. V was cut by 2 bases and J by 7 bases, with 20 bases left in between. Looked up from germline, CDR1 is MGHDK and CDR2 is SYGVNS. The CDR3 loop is CASSEVFEGGNGEAFF. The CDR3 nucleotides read TGTGCCAGCAGTGAAGTCTTCGAGGGAGGTAACGGTGAAGCTTTCTTT. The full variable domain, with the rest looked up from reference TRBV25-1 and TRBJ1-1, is EADIYQTPRYLVIGTGKKITLECSQTMGHDKMYWYQQDPGMELHLIHYSYGVNSTEKGDLSSESTVSRIRTEHFPLTLESARPSHTSQYLCASSEVFEGGNGEAFFGQGTRLTVV.

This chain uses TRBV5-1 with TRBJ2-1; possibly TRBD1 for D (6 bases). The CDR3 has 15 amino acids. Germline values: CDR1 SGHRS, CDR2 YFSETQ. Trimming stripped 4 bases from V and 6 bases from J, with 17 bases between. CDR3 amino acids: CASSTDFPRGNEQFF. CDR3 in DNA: TGCGCCAGCAGCACCGATTTCCCCAGGGGCAATGAGCAGTTCTTC.

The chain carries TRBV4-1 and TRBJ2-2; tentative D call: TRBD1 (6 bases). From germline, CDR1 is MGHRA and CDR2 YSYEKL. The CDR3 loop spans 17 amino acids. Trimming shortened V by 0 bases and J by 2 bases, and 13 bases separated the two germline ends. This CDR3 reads CASSQDLWGPNTGELFF. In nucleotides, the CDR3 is TGCGCCAGCAGCCAAGATCTTTGGGGGCCTAACACCGGGGAGCTGTTTTTT.

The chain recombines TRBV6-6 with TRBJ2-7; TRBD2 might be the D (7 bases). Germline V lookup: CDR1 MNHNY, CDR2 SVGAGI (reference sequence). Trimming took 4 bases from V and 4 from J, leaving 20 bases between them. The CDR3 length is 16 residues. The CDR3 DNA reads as TGTGCCAGCAGTTGGAATCGACTAGCCAGGGGATACGAGCAGTACTTC. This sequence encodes CASSWNRLARGYEQYF.

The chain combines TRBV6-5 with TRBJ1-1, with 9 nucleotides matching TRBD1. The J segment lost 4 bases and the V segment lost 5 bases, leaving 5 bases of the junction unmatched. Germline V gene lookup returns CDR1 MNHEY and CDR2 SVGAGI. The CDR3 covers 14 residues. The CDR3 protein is CASSPDRGFTEAFF. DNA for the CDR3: TGTGCCAGCAGTCCGGACAGGGGTTTCACTGAAGCTTTCTTT.